The source of this TCR beta chain is a study of shared clonotypes between healthy human individuals. About the research overall: Researchers assigned three CD4 naive, three CD4 memory, two CD8 naive and one CD8 memory plate to each donor.

TCRdb's table, derived via immunoSEQ multiplex PCR, lists solely in-frame clones and lacks some. The table lists some 660,000 clones, 73% of them singletons. In regard to this clone: Its antigen is not known.

CD4+ cells yielded CD45RA+ naive and CD45RA-negative memory subsets. Findings and limits, study-wide: The diversity represented, both genetic and in exposure history, was limited by few donors.

Trimming removed 3 bases at V and 2 bases at J, with 7 bases between. CDR3 size: 12 residues. Germline V lookup: CDR1 SQVTM, CDR2 ANQGSEA. The origin of this receptor is a woman under 40 in good health. Sequenced material: memory CD4+ T cells sorted from blood. Subset: CD45RA-negative fraction. This sequence joins TRBV29-1 and TRBJ2-5; no clear D gene. The CDR3 reads CSVDLRQETQYF. The CDR3 region has the DNA TGCAGCGTTGACCTGAGGCAAGAGACCCAGTACTTC.